What follows are 7 T cell receptor beta chains derived from one specimen sequenced in a study of T cells in tuberculosis. Sorting used thawed, overnight-rested PBMC stained with anti-CD3, a viability dye and GMM-loaded CD1B tetramer. The CD1B tetramers carried C32 glucose monomycolate purified from Rhodococcus equi. Clones were sequenced by immunoSEQ multiplex PCR, and TCRdb holds only the in-frame ones, with some missing. The sample comprises approximately 59,000 clones, around 90% of which are singletons, and roughly a fifth rests with the top ten. The sample comprised CD1b-GMM tetramer-negative cells sorted from PBMCs. The receptors originated from an adult woman with latent tuberculosis.

V and J are TRBV29-1 and TRBJ2-2; the D is unclear. Germline values: CDR1 SQVTM, CDR2 ANQGSEA. Trimming removed 1 base from V and 3 bases from J, with 6 bases in between. The CDR3 extends over 13 amino acids. The CDR3 nucleotides are TGCAGCGTTGAAGGGCAGTACACCGGGGAGCTGTTTTTT. This gives the protein CSVEGQYTGELFF.

The J gene is TRBJ2-2, the V gene TRBV5-1; TRBD1 is a possible D gene (6 bases). There are 14 residues in the CDR3. Germline loops: CDR1 SGHRS, CDR2 YFSETQ. V was pared by 3 bases and J by 6 bases, with 12 bases between. CDR3 in DNA: TGCGCCAGCAGCTCACAGGGTTCGGCCGGGGAGCTGTTTTTT. It encodes CASSSQGSAGELFF.

The chain is built from TRBV5-4 and TRBJ2-7, with 8 bases aligning to TRBD1. CDR1 is SGHNT and CDR2 is YYREEE in the germline V gene (reference sequence). CDR3 length equals 14 residues. Trimming took 4 bases from V and 2 from J; bases not matched to a gene: 5. DNA of the CDR3: TGTGCCAGCAGCACCGGGACAGGCCCCTACGAGCAGTACTTC. Protein product: CASSTGTGPYEQYF.

This chain links TRBV6-5 with TRBJ2-1; the match to TRBD2 covers 9 bases. Trimming at V came to 3 bases and at J to 12 bases, leaving 9 bases not matched to a gene. The CDR3 contains 14 residues. Per germline, CDR1 MNHEY and CDR2 SVGAGI. CDR3 sequence (DNA): TGTGCCAGCAGTTATCGGGCGGGGGGGCGGCGGCAGTTCTTC. This translates into CASSYRAGGRRQFF.

The chain employs TRBV7-2 and TRBJ2-1; TRBD1 might be the D (6 bases). Trimming removed 1 base at V and 13 bases at J, with 11 bases between. The CDR3 totals 12 residues. From germline, CDR1 is SGHTA and CDR2 FQGNSA. The DNA for the CDR3 is TGTGCCAGCAGCTTAGATTACAGGGAACAGTTCTTC. This codes for CASSLDYREQFF.

The rearrangement joins TRBV4-2 to TRBJ1-2; D is uncertain. Trimming shortened V by 0 bases and J by 4 bases, and 12 bases separated the two germline ends. Germline V CDR1 and CDR2: LGHNA, YNFKEQ. This CDR3 spans 15 amino acids. The CDR3 DNA sequence: TGTGCCAGCAGCCAAGATCCCGCGAATCTCTATGGCTACACCTTC. As protein: CASSQDPANLYGYTF.

The rearrangement uses TRBV27 and TRBJ2-7, with TRBD2 matching 8 bases. The CDR3 loop spans 16 amino acids. CDR1 and CDR2 from the germline V gene are MNHEY and SMNVEV (reference sequence). Trimming took 2 bases from V and 3 from J; bases not matched to a gene: 9. CDR3 residues: CASSLTPGLGDYEQYF. In nucleotides, the CDR3 is TGTGCCAGCAGTTTAACCCCGGGACTAGGTGACTACGAGCAGTACTTC.